This T cell receptor (beta chain) was profiled in a study of CDR3 diversity in severe acne. TCRdb re-analysed the PCR reads in MiXCR, keeping a single row per CDR3 protein. The table has about 84,000 distinct CDR3 sequences, around 49% seen once; the top ten hold 13% to 15%. Germline V gives CDR1 SGDLS, CDR2 YYNGEE. V lost 0 bases and J lost 1; bases outside the gene matches: 4. The CDR3 sequence is 15 residues long. This clonotype was counted only a few times. Sequencing was done on a sample of blood. The clonotype comes from a male donor in good health, without acne. V gene TRBV9 combines with J gene TRBJ2-7; 7 bases align to TRBD1. Here the CDR3 reads CASSVALGQSYEQYF. CDR3 nucleotides: TGTGCCAGCAGCGTAGCATTGGGACAGTCCTACGAGCAGTACTTC.